A single sample gave rise to the 24 T cell receptor beta chains below, sequenced in a study of blood T cell repertoires in COVID-19. The assay was immunoSEQ multiplex PCR, and TCRdb's table has in-frame clones only and misses some. The data contain 140,000 to 150,000 clones, 75% to 90% of them singletons. The sample was peripheral blood. These receptor sequences come from a man aged 65-85 years who had recovered from COVID-19.

The V and J genes are TRBV19 and TRBJ1-2; D might be TRBD1 (6 bases). Germline V gene sequence: CDR1 LNHDA, CDR2 SQIVND (reference sequence). The V end was cut by 7 bases, the J end by 5 bases, with 11 bases between. The CDR3 spans 12 residues. CDR3 coding DNA: TGTGCCAGTACTAGACAGGATTATGGCTACACCTTC. Translating it yields CASTRQDYGYTF.

As for this clone: At one end the junction does not follow the germline gene, possibly because of a read error. The chain uses TRBV6-1 and TRBJ2-4, with D possibly TRBD2 on 7 matching bases. Germline assignment: CDR1 MNHNS and CDR2 SASEGT. The CDR3 runs to 12 residues. As DNA, the CDR3 is TGTGCCAGCAGTGAAGCGGGGGGGGCGCGTAACTTC. Its protein is CASSEAGGARNF.

The chain couples TRBV5-6 to TRBJ2-3; D is undetermined. The germline V gene encodes CDR1 SGHDT and CDR2 YYEEEE. V was trimmed by 4 bases and J by 5 bases, leaving 5 bases between them. This CDR3 has 11 residues. The CDR3 protein is CASSREDTQYF. CDR3 bases: TGTGCCAGCAGCCGAGAAGATACGCAGTATTTT.

The V call is TRBV7-6, the J call TRBJ2-1; the match to TRBD2 covers 11 bases. CDR1 SGHVS and CDR2 FNYEAQ come from the germline V gene. The CDR3 has 15 residues. V shed 5 bases, J shed 10 bases, and the junction held 10 bases outside the gene matches. Here the CDR3 DNA reads TGTGCCAGCAGCACCCTTAGCGGGAGGGCCGGGGAGCAGTTCTTC. Its translation: CASSTLSGRAGEQFF.

The chain recombines TRBV7-8 with TRBJ2-5; D uncertain. Germline V lookup: CDR1 SGHVS, CDR2 FQNEAQ. CDR3 length equals 12 residues. With 2 bases removed from V and 5 bases from J, the gap between germline ends came to 6 bases. CDR3 protein: CASSLLVETQYF. The CDR3 DNA sequence: TGTGCCAGCAGCTTACTAGTGGAGACCCAGTACTTC.

J is TRBJ2-5 and V is TRBV5-1; D ambiguous. The CDR3 loop spans 14 amino acids. V dropped 7 bases and J dropped 2 bases, with 15 bases sitting between them. Germline V lookup: CDR1 SGHRS, CDR2 YFSETQ. The CDR3 reads CASQLWPGQETQYF. CDR3 sequence (DNA): TGCGCCAGCCAATTGTGGCCGGGTCAAGAGACCCAGTACTTC.

The chain uses TRBV14 and TRBJ2-4; possibly TRBD2 for D (7 bases). Trimming pared 4 bases from V and 4 bases from J, leaving 20 bases between. The CDR3 spans 17 residues. From germline, CDR1 is SGHDN and CDR2 FVKESK. In nucleotides, the CDR3 is TGTGCCAGCAGCCCTTCGACAGGAGCGGGATCAAAAAACATTCAGTACTTC. This translates into CASSPSTGAGSKNIQYF.

J is TRBJ2-7 and V is TRBV30; D possibly corresponds to TRBD2 (6 bases). The V end was cut by 2 bases, the J end by 3 bases, with 11 bases between. CDR1 is GTSNPN and CDR2 is SVGIG in the germline V gene (reference sequence). This CDR3 has 13 amino acids. This chain's CDR3 is CAWSRLGVYEQYF. The CDR3 nucleotides read TGTGCCTGGAGTAGACTAGGGGTCTACGAGCAGTACTTC.

This chain connects TRBV7-2 to TRBJ1-2; 12 bases map to TRBD1. V was clipped by 0 bases and J by 8 bases; unmatched bases: 10. The CDR3 sequence is 17 residues long. Per the germline V gene, CDR1 is SGHTA and CDR2 is FQGNSA. The DNA of the CDR3 is TGTGCCAGCAGCTTAGCGGGTTCTAGGGGACAGGGGGCAGGCTACACCTTC. Translating gives CASSLAGSRGQGAGYTF.

This clone was counted between two and nine times. The V call is TRBV5-8, the J call TRBJ1-5, with a tentative D call TRBD1 (6 bases). Germline V lookup: CDR1 SGHTS, CDR2 YDEGEE. The length of the CDR3 is 14 residues. Trimming cost V 2 bases and J 2 bases, with 8 bases left between them. The CDR3 coding sequence is TGTGCCAGCAGCTTCAGGGGTCGCAATCAGCCCCAGCATTTT. It translates to CASSFRGRNQPQHF.

The chain carries TRBV3-1 (or the pseudogene TRBV3-2) and TRBJ2-6, with 10 bases lining up with TRBD2. V lost 5 bases, J lost 0 bases, and 7 bases stayed unmatched. This CDR3 has 18 residues. Germline-derived CDR1 and CDR2 are LGHDT and YNNKEL (reference sequence). The CDR3 loop is CASSATSGAFSGANVLTF. The CDR3 region has the DNA TGTGCCAGCAGCGCCACTAGCGGGGCCTTCTCTGGGGCCAACGTCCTGACTTTC.

V and J are TRBV5-1 and TRBJ1-1; 12 bases line up with TRBD1. The trim removed 7 bases at V and 1 base at J, leaving 5 bases unmatched. Germline V CDR1 and CDR2: SGHRS, YFSETQ. The CDR3 has 15 residues. CDR3 sequence (DNA): TGCGCCAGCCGGGACAGGGGGCCATCGAACACTGAAGCTTTCTTT. Its protein product is CASRDRGPSNTEAFF.

V usage is TRBV7-9 and J usage is TRBJ1-1; the D is unclear. V lost 2 bases and J lost 3, with 10 bases in between. The CDR3 has 14 residues. Germline V gene sequence: CDR1 SEHNR, CDR2 FQNEAQ (reference sequence). CDR3 loop: CASSLRVGDTEAFF. The CDR3 DNA sequence: TGTGCCAGCAGCTTAAGGGTGGGAGACACTGAAGCTTTCTTT.

This chain connects TRBV30 to TRBJ1-2; D is undetermined. CDR1 and CDR2 (germline): GTSNPN, SVGIG (reference sequence). V lost 0 bases and J lost 0, with 11 bases in between. The CDR3 covers 15 residues. CDR3 bases: TGTGCCTGGAGTGTAGCCCCCCTGGCTAACTATGGCTACACCTTC. Amino acids: CAWSVAPLANYGYTF.

The rearrangement links TRBV6-6 to TRBJ1-6; TRBD1 matches at 9 bases. Germline V gene lookup returns CDR1 MNHNY and CDR2 SVGAGI (reference sequence). The CDR3 has 15 residues. Trimming removed 6 bases from V and 1 base from J; junction bases left unmatched: 1. CDR3 nucleotide sequence: TGTGCCAGCAGACAGGGGGCGTCCTATAATTCACCCCTCCACTTT. Its translation: CASRQGASYNSPLHF.

The chain links TRBV2 to TRBJ1-1; D not resolved. The CDR3 totals 15 residues. Looked up from germline, CDR1 is SNHLY and CDR2 is FYNNEI. V lost 4 bases, J lost 4 bases, and 16 bases lay in between. The CDR3 reads CASSGLPLRATEAFF. CDR3 coding DNA: TGTGCCAGCAGTGGCTTACCTTTGAGGGCCACTGAAGCTTTCTTT.

In its sample, this clone was seen once. The V gene is TRBV10-2, the J gene TRBJ2-7; the match to TRBD2 covers 8 bases. Germline CDR1 and CDR2: WSHSY and SAAADI. Trimming removed 6 bases from V and 3 bases from J; junction bases left unmatched: 7. The CDR3 extends over 14 amino acids. This CDR3 is CASRGIGGGYEQYF. In DNA form, the CDR3 reads TGCGCCAGCAGGGGCATCGGGGGGGGCTACGAGCAGTACTTC.

This rearrangement joins TRBV12-5 to TRBJ2-3, with TRBD1 matching over 11 bases. The V gene end was trimmed by 5 bases and the J gene end by 2 bases; junction bases not matched to a gene: 15. CDR1 is LGHNT and CDR2 is FRNRAP in the germline V gene. The CDR3 is made up of 19 amino acids. CDR3: CASGQRFTDRGRITDTQYF. CDR3 nucleotides: TGTGCTAGTGGTCAGAGATTTACGGACAGGGGGCGAATCACAGATACGCAGTATTTT.

The table lists this clone with a few counts. The J gene is TRBJ2-7, the V gene TRBV7-8; 13 bases agree with TRBD2. Germline V gene sequence: CDR1 SGHVS, CDR2 FQNEAQ. The CDR3 has 16 amino acids. Trimming removed 0 bases from V and 4 bases from J; junction bases left unmatched: 3. The CDR3 sequence is CASSLATSGRWYEQYF. CDR3 coding DNA: TGTGCCAGCAGCTTAGCGACTAGCGGGAGGTGGTACGAGCAGTACTTC. Full variable domain (rest looked up from reference TRBV7-8 and TRBJ2-7): GAGVSQSPRYKVAKRGQDVALRCDPISGHVSLFWYQQALGQGPEFLTYFQNEAQLDKSGLPSDRFFAERPEGSVSTLKIQRTQQEDSAVYLCASSLATSGRWYEQYFGPGTRLTVT.

The rearrangement links TRBV4-1 to TRBJ2-7, with 12 positions matching TRBD2. The V and J ends lost 0 bases and 5 bases, in that order; junction bases with no gene match: 11. CDR3 length: 18 amino acids. Per germline, CDR1 MGHRA and CDR2 YSYEKL. CDR3 DNA sequence: TGCGCCAGCAGCCAAGACCCTAGCGGGAGGGCCGAACGAGACGAGCAGTACTTC. Translated: CASSQDPSGRAERDEQYF.

The chain uses TRBV5-1 and TRBJ2-2; 9 nucleotides line up with TRBD2. V lost 2 bases and J lost 6; bases outside the gene matches: 8. The germline V gene has CDR1 SGHRS and CDR2 YFSETQ. CDR3 size: 16 residues. The CDR3 sequence: CASSFTGTSSAGELFF. The CDR3, as DNA: TGCGCCAGCAGCTTTACCGGGACTAGCAGTGCCGGGGAGCTGTTTTTT.

CDR3 sequence: CASSLAAGPGELFF. Here the CDR3 DNA reads TGTGCCAGCAGCTTAGCGGCGGGCCCCGGGGAGCTGTTTTTT. The V call is TRBV7-9, the J call TRBJ2-2, with D possibly being TRBD2 (5 bases). The germline CDR1 and CDR2 sequences are SEHNR and FQNEAQ (reference sequence). Between the trimmed V and J ends, which lost 0 bases and 6 bases, there was a span of 8 bases. The CDR3 is made up of 14 amino acids.

V is TRBV5-1 and J is TRBJ1-1, with TRBD1 matching 12 bases. The germline CDR1 and CDR2 sequences are SGHRS and YFSETQ. The V segment lost 4 bases and the J segment 9 bases; nucleotides outside the gene matches: 19. The CDR3 spans 18 residues. In nucleotides, the CDR3 is TGCGCCAGCAGCGACGGGACAGGGGGCTTTGGATCTACTCTGAAAGCTTTCTTT. Its translation is CASSDGTGGFGSTLKAFF.

The V gene is TRBV4-3, the J gene TRBJ1-1; 7 bases are a match to TRBD1. The CDR3 runs 18 residues. J was trimmed by 1 base and V by 0 bases; bases with no gene match: 11. Per the germline V gene, CDR1 is LGHNA and CDR2 is YSLEER. The CDR3 nucleotides read TGCGCCAGCAGCCAAGATCGGACAGGAATCCTAGGGAACACTGAAGCTTTCTTT. It specifies CASSQDRTGILGNTEAFF.